Listed here are 8 T cell receptor beta chains from one sample, sequenced in a study of cytomegalovirus exposure and HLA in healthy donors. A multiplex PCR was run with 60 Vbeta primers and 13 Jbeta primers. Sequencing used immunoSEQ multiplex PCR; TCRdb keeps in-frame clones, though not all of them. The sample carries some 120,000 clones, about 70% recorded once. Sequencing was done on a sample of PBMCs. These receptors all come from a human donor in good health.

This chain links TRBV7-2 with TRBJ2-2; no reliable D call. This CDR3 spans 13 amino acids. The germline CDR1 and CDR2 sequences are SGHTA and FQGNSA. Trimming pared 3 bases from V and 5 bases from J, leaving 7 bases between. The CDR3 DNA reads TGTGCCAGCAGCTTGAGTCGGACCGGGGAGCTGTTTTTT. Its protein product is CASSLSRTGELFF. The entire variable domain, with the rest obtained from reference TRBV7-2 and TRBJ2-2, is as follows: GAGVSQSPSNKVTEKGKDVELRCDPISGHTALYWYRQSLGQGLEFLIYFQGNSAPDKSGLPSDRFSAERTGGSVSTLTIQRTQQEDSAVYLCASSLSRTGELFFGEGSRLTVL.

This clone was seen once. The genes are TRBV14 and TRBJ2-1; D remains ambiguous. Trimming stripped 0 bases from V and 10 bases from J, with 10 bases between. Per germline, CDR1 SGHDN and CDR2 FVKESK. The CDR3 loop spans 13 amino acids. The CDR3 DNA follows: TGTGCCAGCAGCCAAGATCACCCTAGGGAGCAGTTCTTC. Its protein is CASSQDHPREQFF.

The V and J genes are TRBV5-1 and TRBJ2-3; 7 nucleotides align to TRBD2. The V segment lost 1 base and the J segment 3 bases; nucleotides outside the gene matches: 5. The germline V gene encodes CDR1 SGHRS and CDR2 YFSETQ. The CDR3 totals 15 residues. CDR3 amino acids: CASSLRGVLTDTQYF. CDR3 sequence (DNA): TGCGCCAGCAGCTTGCGGGGGGTTTTGACAGATACGCAGTATTTT.

This rearrangement joins TRBV6-1 to TRBJ2-3, with D tentatively TRBD2 (5 bases). The germline V and J ends were trimmed by 4 bases and 4 bases, with 18 bases remaining between them. The CDR3 runs 16 residues. Germline CDR1 reads MNHNS; CDR2 reads SASEGT. CDR3 nucleotides: TGTGCCAGCAGTGGCGACTACGGTGGCTCGCCAGATACGCAGTATTTT. Encoded protein: CASSGDYGGSPDTQYF.

This rearrangement joins TRBV5-4 to TRBJ2-1, with 11 bases identical to TRBD2. With 5 bases clipped from V and 5 bases from J, the junction kept 6 bases outside the gene matches. This CDR3 comprises 15 residues. CDR1 SGHNT and CDR2 YYREEE come from the germline V gene (reference sequence). The CDR3 protein is CASRVAGGHNNEQFF. The CDR3 DNA is TGTGCCAGCAGGGTAGCGGGGGGGCACAACAATGAGCAGTTCTTC.

This clone was seen many times. This sample also contains other DNA sequences that code for the same CDR3. The V gene is TRBV5-1, the J gene TRBJ2-7, with 7 bases matching TRBD1. J gave up 0 bases and V 0 bases, and 0 bases lay outside the gene matches. Germline assignment: CDR1 SGHRS and CDR2 YFSETQ. There are 14 residues in the CDR3. CDR3 amino acids: CASSLGQGSYEQYF. In DNA, the CDR3 is TGCGCCAGCAGCTTGGGACAGGGCTCCTACGAGCAGTACTTC.

The CDR3 region is CASSPTGQVGELFF. The DNA of the CDR3 is TGTGCCAGCAGCCCAACCGGACAGGTCGGGGAGCTGTTTTTT. The genes are TRBV7-3 and TRBJ2-2, with 7 bases lining up with TRBD1. After removal of 5 bases from V and 7 bases from J, the junction contained 7 bases not matched to a gene. The CDR3 is 14 residues long. Germline CDR1 and CDR2: SGHTA and FQGTGA.

The rearrangement uses TRBV6-1 and TRBJ2-4; the match to TRBD2 covers 7 bases. V was clipped by 5 bases and J by 5 bases; unmatched bases: 6. The V gene's germline CDR1 is MNHNS and CDR2 SASEGT. This CDR3 contains 14 residues. For the CDR3, the DNA is TGTGCCAGCAGTTGGCGGGAGCCCCAAAACATTCAGTACTTC. This sequence encodes CASSWREPQNIQYF.